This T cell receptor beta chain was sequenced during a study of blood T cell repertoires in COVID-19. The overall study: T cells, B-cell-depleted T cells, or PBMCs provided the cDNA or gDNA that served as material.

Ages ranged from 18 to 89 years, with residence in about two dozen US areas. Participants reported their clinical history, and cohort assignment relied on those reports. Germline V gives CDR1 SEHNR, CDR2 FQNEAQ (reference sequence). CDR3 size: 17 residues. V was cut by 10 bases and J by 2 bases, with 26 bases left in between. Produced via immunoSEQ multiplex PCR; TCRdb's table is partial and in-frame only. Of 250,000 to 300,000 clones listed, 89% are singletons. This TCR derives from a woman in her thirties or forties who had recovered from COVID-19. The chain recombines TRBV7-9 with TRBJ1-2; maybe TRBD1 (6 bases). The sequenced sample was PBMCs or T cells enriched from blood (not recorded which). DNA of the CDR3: TGTGCCACCCCACCCCCCCCGTGGACAGATCCAAACTATGGCTACACCTTC. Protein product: CATPPPPWTDPNYGYTF.